One and the same sample provided the 26 T cell receptor beta chains below, sequenced in a study of T cells in Graves' hyperthyroidism and ophthalmopathy. RNA transcripts were the template for amplifying TCR beta CDR3 regions. First-round RT-PCR targeting the TCR CDR3 was performed with the HTBI primer set. TCRdb analysed the multiplex PCR reads with MiXCR anew, one entry per CDR3 protein. The table records about 700,000 distinct CDR3 sequences, less than 15% of them present only once. Sequencing was done on a sample of blood. These receptors came from a woman aged 18-29 years with Graves' hyperthyroidism.

This rearrangement joins TRBV18 to TRBJ1-1; no clear D gene. Germline values: CDR1 KGHSH, CDR2 LQKENI. The CDR3 sequence is 14 residues long. Trimming pared 4 bases from V and 1 base from J, leaving 10 bases between. CDR3 in amino acids: CASSLTAPNTEAFF. In DNA, the CDR3 is TGTGCCAGCTCACTTACGGCCCCGAACACTGAAGCTTTCTTT.

V and J are TRBV9 and TRBJ1-1; no clear D gene. This CDR3 has 14 residues. The V gene's germline CDR1 is SGDLS and CDR2 YYNGEE. Trimming cost V 3 bases and J 1 base, with 10 bases left between them. The CDR3 region is CASSASASNTEAFF. The CDR3 DNA is TGTGCCAGCAGCGCCTCCGCTTCGAACACTGAAGCTTTCTTT.

This clonotype has a count of ten or more. This chain's CDR3 is CSVDLGGGVEQFF. DNA for the CDR3: TGCAGCGTTGATCTAGGGGGAGGGGTTGAGCAGTTCTTC. The chain uses TRBV29-1 and TRBJ2-1; possibly TRBD2 for D (7 bases). Germline loops: CDR1 SQVTM, CDR2 ANQGSEA. Deletions cut 3 bases from V and 9 bases from J, with 15 bases between. The CDR3 spans 13 residues.

The chain has TRBV2 and TRBJ1-1, with 11 bases matching TRBD1. Germline CDR1 SNHLY, CDR2 FYNNEI. The junction had 14 bases not matched to a gene; V was cut back by 6 bases and J by 11 bases. The CDR3 contains 15 residues. The CDR3 DNA is TGTGCCAGCAGCCCCGGGACAGGGGGACCCCCGGGGGCTTTCTTT. It yields the protein CASSPGTGGPPGAFF.

This clonotype has a handful of counts. The gene calls are TRBV20-1 and TRBJ1-4; 10 nucleotides agree with TRBD1. Trimming cost V 5 bases and J 7 bases; bases outside gene matches: 7. Germline CDR1 and CDR2: DFQATT and SNEGSKA (reference sequence). The CDR3 loop spans 14 amino acids. CDR3 nucleotide sequence: TGCAGTGCTTGTACCGGACAGGGGGGTGAAAAACTGTTTTTT. It codes for CSACTGQGGEKLFF.

This clonotype was seen a handful of times. The CDR3 DNA follows: TGTGCCAGCAGCATCCAGGGGGCTCGTCCGGGGGAGCAGTACTTC. This gives the protein CASSIQGARPGEQYF. The chain is built from TRBV27 and TRBJ2-7; 8 bases align to TRBD1. Germline V gene data show CDR1 as MNHEY and CDR2 as SMNVEV (reference sequence). The CDR3 is made up of 15 amino acids. J was trimmed by 7 bases and V by 6 bases; bases with no gene match: 14.

This clonotype has a count of ten or more. The chain uses TRBV6-2 or TRBV6-3 and TRBJ2-1; 8 positions agree with TRBD2. The V gene end was trimmed by 6 bases and the J gene end by 8 bases; junction bases not matched to a gene: 9. The CDR3 runs 14 residues. The V gene's germline CDR1 is MNHEY and CDR2 SVGEGT. CDR3 coding DNA: TGTGCCAGCAGCCCCCGGCGGGAGGTCCATGAGCAGTTCTTC. This gives the protein CASSPRREVHEQFF.

This clonotype was detected ten times or more. The V gene is TRBV6-2 or TRBV6-3, the J gene TRBJ2-1, with TRBD1 matching over 12 bases. The germline V gene encodes CDR1 MNHEY and CDR2 SVGEGT. The J segment lost 5 bases and the V segment lost 4 bases, leaving 6 bases of the junction unmatched. The CDR3 extends over 16 amino acids. The CDR3 region has the DNA TGTGCCAGCAGTTCTCCCCGGGACAGGGGGCACAATGAGCAGTTCTTC. Translating it yields CASSSPRDRGHNEQFF.

The CDR3 spells CASRFLTSGRVGNEQFF. CDR3 sequence (DNA): TGCGCCAGCAGATTTTTGACTAGCGGGAGGGTAGGTAATGAGCAGTTCTTC. The chain carries TRBV4-1 and TRBJ2-1, with 14 bases fitting TRBD2. The CDR3 sequence is 17 residues long. J lost 7 bases, V lost 6 bases, and 11 bases had no gene match. Germline CDR1 reads MGHRA; CDR2 reads YSYEKL.

Many counts were recorded for this clonotype. The genes are TRBV2 and TRBJ1-4; D unclear. The CDR3 covers 14 residues. Trimming stripped 6 bases from V and 8 bases from J, with 16 bases between. Germline CDR1 reads SNHLY; CDR2 reads FYNNEI. The CDR3 DNA reads as TGTGCCAGCAGGGCAGGCGGCTCCCGAGAAAAACTGTTTTTT. Translating gives CASRAGGSREKLFF. Drawing the rest from reference TRBV2 and TRBJ1-4, the complete variable domain is EPEVTQTPSHQVTQMGQEVILRCVPISNHLYFYWYRQILGQKVEFLVSFYNNEISEKSEIFDDQFSVERPDGSNFTLKIRSTKLEDSAMYFCASRAGGSREKLFFGSGTQLSVL.

In this sample, this clonotype turned up many times. The CDR3 sequence is CASSLDDPMGEQFF. The CDR3 DNA sequence: TGTGCCAGCAGCTTAGATGACCCGATGGGTGAGCAGTTCTTC. The chain carries TRBV11-3 and TRBJ2-1; D call uncertain. CDR3 length: 14 amino acids. Germline CDR1 SGHNT, CDR2 YENEEA. Between the trimmed V and J ends, which lost 0 bases and 9 bases, there was a span of 12 bases.

This sequence joins TRBV6-2 or TRBV6-3 and TRBJ2-1; 14 bases fit TRBD2. The CDR3 totals 17 residues. Germline V gene lookup returns CDR1 MNHEY and CDR2 SVGEGT. V dropped 5 bases and J dropped 9; count of bases not matched to a gene: 12. CDR3 bases: TGTGCCAGCAGTCCGGGGACTAGCGGGAGCCCTCCTCTTGAGCAGTTCTTC. This codes for CASSPGTSGSPPLEQFF.

This clonotype was counted between two and nine times. V and J are TRBV20-1 and TRBJ2-7, with TRBD2 matching over 13 bases. Germline trimming cut 3 bases from V and 3 bases from J; bases unmatched to any gene: 2. Germline V gene lookup returns CDR1 DFQATT and CDR2 SNEGSKA (reference sequence). The CDR3 extends over 14 amino acids. In DNA, the CDR3 is TGCAGTGCTAGGTGGACTAGCGGGAGCTACGAGCAGTACTTC. Amino acid sequence: CSARWTSGSYEQYF.

The rearrangement links TRBV29-1 to TRBJ2-2; tentative D call: TRBD2 (5 bases). CDR3 length: 13 amino acids. The V gene's germline CDR1 is SQVTM and CDR2 ANQGSEA. V lost 5 bases, J lost 5 bases, and 12 bases lay in between. DNA for the CDR3: TGCAGCGTTACCAAAAGGACTACCGGGGAGCTGTTTTTT. This gives the protein CSVTKRTTGELFF.

In this sample, this clonotype turned up many times. CDR3 nucleotides: TGTGCCAGCAGTTTGACAGACTATGGCTACACCTTC. As protein: CASSLTDYGYTF. J is TRBJ1-2 and V is TRBV28, with a weak D call TRBD1 (5 bases). CDR3 length: 12 residues. V was shortened by 3 bases and J by 3 bases, with 5 bases between the two germline ends. Germline V gene data show CDR1 as MDHEN and CDR2 as SYDVKM.

There are many counts of this clonotype. This chain joins TRBV6-1 and TRBJ2-5; TRBD1 matches at 7 bases. Trimming cost V 9 bases and J 0 bases; bases outside gene matches: 10. Germline V gene data show CDR1 as MNHNS and CDR2 as SASEGT. This CDR3 has 15 residues. The CDR3 nucleotides are TGTGCCAGTCGCCCGGCGCAGGGGGACCAAGAGACCCAGTACTTC. This translates into CASRPAQGDQETQYF.

Ten or more counts support this clonotype. CDR3 protein: CASSTMSGASYNEQFF. In DNA, the CDR3 is TGTGCCAGCAGTACGATGAGCGGGGCCTCCTACAATGAGCAGTTCTTC. The V gene is TRBV7-2, the J gene TRBJ2-1; TRBD2 matches 7 bases. The CDR3 is 16 residues long. Germline V gives CDR1 SGHTA, CDR2 FQGNSA. V lost 6 bases and J lost 0; bases outside the gene matches: 8.

The rearrangement uses TRBV29-1 and TRBJ2-7, with D perhaps matching TRBD2 (7 bases). CDR1 SQVTM and CDR2 ANQGSEA come from the germline V gene. The CDR3 is made up of 14 amino acids. V was cut by 7 bases and J by 6 bases, with 22 bases left in between. CDR3 in DNA: TGCAGCGCCGGGAGGAGGGGGGGGTTCTCCGAGCAGTACTTC. Its protein is CSAGRRGGFSEQYF.

The chain recombines TRBV29-1 with TRBJ1-1, with a tentative D call TRBD1 (5 bases). The length of the CDR3 is 12 residues. V shed 7 bases and J shed 1 base, with 10 bases lying between them. CDR1 is SQVTM and CDR2 is ANQGSEA in the germline V gene. The CDR3 sequence is CSARTRNTEAFF. CDR3 DNA sequence: TGCAGCGCTCGGACAAGGAACACTGAAGCTTTCTTT.

This clonotype was seen at least ten times. V usage is TRBV14 and J usage is TRBJ2-7; maybe TRBD2 (5 bases). Germline V lookup: CDR1 SGHDN, CDR2 FVKESK. V lost 5 bases and J 5 bases, leaving 16 bases between the germline ends. This CDR3 has 14 amino acids. The CDR3 sequence: CASSKRATGNEQYF. The CDR3 DNA reads as TGTGCCAGCAGCAAACGCGCGACGGGGAACGAGCAGTACTTC.

This clonotype was recorded at least ten times. This chain joins TRBV19 and TRBJ1-1; TRBD1 matches at 7 bases. Trimming at V came to 6 bases and at J to 2 bases, leaving 15 bases not matched to a gene. The CDR3 has 17 amino acids. In germline, CDR1 is LNHDA, CDR2 SQIVND (reference sequence). This chain's CDR3 is CASRPRQGGSSNTEAFF. The CDR3 nucleotides read TGTGCCAGTAGGCCGAGACAGGGAGGTTCGTCCAACACTGAAGCTTTCTTT.

This chain links TRBV30 with TRBJ2-2; 10 bases align to TRBD2. Trimming at V came to 4 bases and at J to 7 bases, leaving 3 bases not matched to a gene. This CDR3 is built from 13 residues. The germline V gene has CDR1 GTSNPN and CDR2 SVGIG (reference sequence). DNA of the CDR3: TGTGCCTGGATATTAGCGGGGGGCGGGGAGCTGTTTTTT. Its translation is CAWILAGGGELFF.

The V gene is TRBV18, the J gene TRBJ2-7, with TRBD2 matching over 7 bases. Looked up from germline, CDR1 is KGHSH and CDR2 is LQKENI. With V trimmed by 3 bases and J by 0 bases, 8 bases remained unmatched. The CDR3 runs to 16 residues. In DNA form, the CDR3 reads TGTGCCAGCTCACCCTTTACAGCGGGGTACTCCTACGAGCAGTACTTC. It translates to CASSPFTAGYSYEQYF.

This clonotype was observed a few times. The chain uses TRBV27 and TRBJ1-5; D is possibly TRBD1 (5 bases). V shed 6 bases and J shed 0 bases, with 12 bases lying between them. Germline V CDR1 and CDR2: MNHEY, SMNVEV (reference sequence). This CDR3 is 15 amino acids long. DNA of the CDR3: TGTGCCAGCAGCCCGCGGGGGGTTAGCAATCAGCCCCAGCATTTT. This sequence encodes CASSPRGVSNQPQHF.

This clonotype was seen a few times. The rearrangement uses TRBV27 and TRBJ2-3, with 14 bases identical to TRBD2. The CDR3 contains 19 residues. Germline V gene data show CDR1 as MNHEY and CDR2 as SMNVEV (reference sequence). The V gene end was trimmed by 6 bases and the J gene end by 5 bases; junction bases not matched to a gene: 16. The CDR3 DNA reads TGTGCCAGCAGCCCCAGACTAGCGGGAGGGGGTGTGTCGGGAGATACGCAGTATTTT. The encoded protein is CASSPRLAGGGVSGDTQYF.

This clonotype appeared a few times. The V call is TRBV24-1, the J call TRBJ2-7, with 7 bases fitting TRBD2. CDR1 and CDR2 from the germline V gene are KGHDR and SFDVKD. The CDR3 sequence is 15 residues long. J gave up 0 bases and V 2 bases, and 3 bases lay outside the gene matches. CDR3 in amino acids: CATSDSGTISYEQYF. The CDR3 region has the DNA TGTGCCACCAGTGATTCCGGGACTATCTCCTACGAGCAGTACTTC.